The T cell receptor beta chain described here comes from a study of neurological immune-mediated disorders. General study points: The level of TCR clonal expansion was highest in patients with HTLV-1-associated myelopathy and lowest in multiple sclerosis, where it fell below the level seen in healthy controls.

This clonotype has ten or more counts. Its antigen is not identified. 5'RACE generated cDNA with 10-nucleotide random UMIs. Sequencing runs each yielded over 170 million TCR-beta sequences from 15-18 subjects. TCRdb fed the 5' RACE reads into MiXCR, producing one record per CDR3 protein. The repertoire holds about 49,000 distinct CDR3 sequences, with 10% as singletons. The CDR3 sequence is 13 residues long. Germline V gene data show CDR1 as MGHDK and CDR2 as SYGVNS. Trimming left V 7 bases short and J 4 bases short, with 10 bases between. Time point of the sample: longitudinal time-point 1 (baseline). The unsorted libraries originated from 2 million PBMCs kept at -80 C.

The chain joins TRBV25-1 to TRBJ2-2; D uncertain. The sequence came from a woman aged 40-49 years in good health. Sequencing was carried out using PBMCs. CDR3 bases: TGTGCCAGCACCCCTAGAAGCACCGGGGAGCTGTTTTTT. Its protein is CASTPRSTGELFF.